Detailed here is one T cell receptor beta chain. No antigen is known for it. A read error may produce the germline difference seen at one junction end. Germline V CDR1 and CDR2: SEHNR, FQNEAQ (reference sequence). The CDR3 contains 14 residues. This record comes from a study of cytotoxic CD8 clonotypes in ibrutinib-treated CLL. Study summary: There were 11 relapsed/refractory patients and some 15 treatment-naive patients, and fewer than 18 were IGHV unmutated. Broader study findings: Clonality was higher at ibrutinib response and returned toward baseline at progression. The study found public clonotypes uncommon, contracting or stable on treatment.

The repertoire was sequenced with immunoSEQ multiplex PCR; TCRdb's copy has only in-frame clones and lacks some. This sample yields 110,000 to 150,000 clones, of which about 70% are seen a single time; 4.5% to 6.5% belongs to the top ten. J is TRBJ1-6 and V is TRBV7-9; D unresolved. The sample here was PBMCs, taken after 24 months of ibrutinib treatment. This receptor was identified in a human donor with chronic lymphocytic leukemia. CDR3 loop: CASSQAGLDSPLHF. CDR3 nucleotide sequence: TGCGCCAGCAGCCAAGCAGGCTTGGATTCACCCCTCCACTTT.